This record covers a single T cell receptor beta chain. Antigen specificity is unknown. These data come from a study of immune evolution from preneoplasia to lung adenocarcinoma. Study-level information: HLA loss of heterozygosity: about 7% AIS, less than 18% MIA, 30% to 35% ADC, none AAH.

Assay used: immunoSEQ multiplex PCR; TCRdb lists only in-frame clones, some missing. The sample includes about 6,600 clones, less than 75% of them seen just once. Patient tissue came from resections in Japan or China, 2014–2017. Study findings and constraints: Clonality was highest in normal lung, lower in later-stage lesions apparently. Top clone share appeared to fall from AAH through AIS, MIA, adenocarcinoma.

V lost 2 bases to trimming and J lost 16 bases; unmatched junction nucleotides: 11. The CDR3 totals 13 residues. Germline V gives CDR1 SNHLY, CDR2 FYNNEI. V is TRBV2 and J is TRBJ2-4; TRBD1 aligns across 7 bases. The origin of this receptor is a donor at least 70 years old with lung adenocarcinoma. The sequenced sample was FFPE lung adenocarcinoma in situ tissue. This CDR3 reads CASSERQGEVSYF. In DNA form, the CDR3 reads TGTGCCAGCAGTGAACGACAGGGAGAAGTTTCTTACTTC.